Listed below are T cell receptor beta chains from one sample, sequenced in a study of neurological immune-mediated disorders. A single record per CDR3 protein comes from TCRdb applying MiXCR to the 5' RACE reads. In the table there are some 38,000 distinct CDR3 sequences, 13% to 15% of which are singletons. The sequencing sample was made of PBMCs. The receptors were sampled from a woman between 50 and 59 years old with HTLV-1-associated myelopathy (HAM/TSP). Each CDR3 is given with its conserved first and last residue. A D gene is named only where the DNA matches it firmly. Part of the rows lack a size; the others show once, few, many or a class for expanded clones.

CDR3 | DNA | D | size | J | length | V
CASSPRGSGGANEQFF | TGTGCCAGCAGCCCTCGGGGTAGCGGGGGGGCCAATGAGCAGTTCTTC | TRBD2 | few | TRBJ2-1 | 16 | TRBV7-2
CASSDGWDSSVSATEAFF | TGTGCCAGCAGCGACGGCTGGGACAGCTCGGTTTCTGCCACTGAAGCTTTCTTT | TRBD1 | many | TRBJ1-1 | 18 | TRBV5-6
CASDGAKSDTQYF | TGTGCCAGCGATGGGGCGAAGTCAGATACGCAGTATTTT | . | many | TRBJ2-3 | 13 | TRBV12-3/TRBV12-4
CASSLRTTDNTEAFF | TGTGCCAGCAGCCTTCGGACGACTGATAACACTGAAGCTTTCTTT | . | . | TRBJ1-1 | 15 | TRBV7-3
CSARDHWGSTDTQYF | TGCAGTGCGAGAGACCACTGGGGTAGCACAGATACGCAGTATTTT | . | few | TRBJ2-3 | 15 | TRBV20-1
CASSLAGTGNTIYF | TGCGCCAGCAGCTTGGCAGGGACTGGAAACACCATATATTTT | . | many | TRBJ1-3 | 14 | TRBV5-1
CASSRGQGAYGYTF | TGTGCCAGCAGCCGGGGACAGGGGGCTTATGGCTACACCTTC | TRBD1 | many | TRBJ1-2 | 14 | TRBV11-2
CASSPRLAGRETQYF | TGCGCCAGCAGCCCCAGACTAGCGGGGCGGGAGACCCAGTACTTC | TRBD2 | many | TRBJ2-5 | 15 | TRBV5-1
CAINSPGQGAKEQFF | TGTGCCATCAACTCCCCGGGACAGGGGGCAAAAGAGCAGTTCTTC | TRBD1 | many | TRBJ2-1 | 15 | TRBV10-3
CASSDRDRDSNQPQHF | TGTGCCAGCAGTGACCGGGACAGAGATAGCAATCAGCCCCAGCATTTT | TRBD1 | many | TRBJ1-5 | 16 | TRBV12-3/TRBV12-4
CASSLVRISDTEAFF | TGCGCCAGCAGCTTGGTTCGGATCTCGGACACTGAAGCTTTCTTT | . | many | TRBJ1-1 | 15 | TRBV5-1
CASSENRRLTMKQFF | TGTGCCAGCAGTGAGAACAGACGATTAACAATGAAGCAGTTCTTC | . | many | TRBJ2-1 | 15 | TRBV6-1
CASSQGHGGTEAFF | TGTGCCAGCTCACAAGGGCATGGGGGGACTGAAGCTTTCTTT | . | many | TRBJ1-1 | 14 | TRBV18
CASAPRWGDPFSNQPQHF | TGTGCCAGCGCACCCCGGTGGGGGGATCCCTTTAGCAATCAGCCCCAGCATTTT | . | many | TRBJ1-5 | 18 | TRBV27
CASSPPPTSGLTDTQYF | TGTGCCAGCAGTCCCCCACCCACTAGCGGCCTAACAGATACGCAGTATTTT | TRBD2 | many | TRBJ2-3 | 17 | TRBV12-3/TRBV12-4
CSVEEAGGTGYTF | TGCAGCGTTGAAGAAGCCGGGGGAACTGGCTACACCTTC | . | many | TRBJ1-2 | 13 | TRBV29-1
CASSYVTPGGNTEAFF | TGTGCCAGCAGCTATGTTACTCCAGGGGGGAACACTGAAGCTTTCTTT | TRBD1 | many | TRBJ1-1 | 16 | TRBV5-6
CASSTTRNTEAFF | TGTGCCAGCAGCACGACACGGAACACTGAAGCTTTCTTT | . | many | TRBJ1-1 | 13 | TRBV7-3
CSAREPRGENSPLHF | TGCAGTGCTAGAGAGCCCAGGGGTGAAAATTCACCCCTCCACTTT | . | many | TRBJ1-6 | 15 | TRBV20-1
CASSPPGETQYF | TGTGCCAGCAGCCCGCCGGGAGAGACCCAGTACTTC | . | many | TRBJ2-5 | 12 | TRBV11-1
CATNDPGVPNIQYF | TGTGCCACGAATGACCCAGGGGTGCCGAACATTCAGTACTTC | . | many | TRBJ2-4 | 14 | TRBV6-5
CASSPTRGSQDSGNTIYF | TGTGCCAGCTCACCGACCAGGGGCTCTCAGGACTCTGGAAACACCATATATTTT | . | many | TRBJ1-3 | 18 | TRBV18
CASSPGDLQGPYNEQFF | TGCGCCAGCAGCCCGGGCGATCTCCAAGGGCCCTACAATGAGCAGTTCTTC | . | many | TRBJ2-1 | 17 | TRBV5-1
CSAPNPGDGNTIYF | TGCAGTGCTCCGAACCCAGGGGACGGAAACACCATATATTTT | . | few | TRBJ1-3 | 14 | TRBV20-1
CASSLEVGGSYNEQFF | TGTGCCAGCAGCTTAGAGGTCGGGGGATCGTACAATGAGCAGTTCTTC | . | many | TRBJ2-1 | 16 | TRBV7-2
CATAQGFSQPQHF | TGTGCCACCGCACAGGGGTTTAGTCAGCCCCAGCATTTT | TRBD1 | many | TRBJ1-5 | 13 | TRBV6-2/TRBV6-3
CATSDVGSGNTIYF | TGTGCCACCAGTGATGTAGGCTCTGGAAACACCATATATTTT | . | many | TRBJ1-3 | 14 | TRBV24-1
CATSRDGLSYEQYF | TGTGCCACCAGCAGAGACGGTCTTTCCTACGAGCAGTACTTC | . | many | TRBJ2-7 | 14 | TRBV15
CASSLSRADEQYF | TGTGCCAGCTCACTTAGCCGGGCGGACGAGCAGTACTTC | . | many | TRBJ2-7 | 13 | TRBV18
CSPTRPGNVQYF | TGCAGTCCCACAAGGCCCGGCAACGTGCAGTACTTC | . | . | TRBJ2-7 | 12 | TRBV20-1
CASSSPRGDTQYF | TGTGCCAGCAGTTCCCCTCGGGGAGATACGCAGTATTTT | . | many | TRBJ2-3 | 13 | TRBV6-5
CASSAQGDTQYF | TGTGCCAGCAGCGCCCAAGGGGATACGCAGTATTTT | . | medium-sized | TRBJ2-3 | 12 | TRBV2
CASAAGGSGNEQFF | TGTGCCAGCGCGGCGGGAGGTTCAGGTAATGAGCAGTTCTTC | TRBD2 | many | TRBJ2-1 | 14 | TRBV3-1
CASSLAGYEAFF | TGTGCCAGCAGTTTAGCAGGGTATGAAGCTTTCTTT | . | many | TRBJ1-1 | 12 | TRBV12-3/TRBV12-4
CASSRRSGQGRSNEKLFF | TGTGCCAGCAGCCGAAGATCGGGACAGGGGAGGTCTAATGAAAAACTGTTTTTT | TRBD1 | few | TRBJ1-4 | 18 | TRBV7-9
CASSAATSGGTDTQYF | TGTGCCAGCAGCGCCGCGACTAGCGGGGGAACAGATACGCAGTATTTT | TRBD2 | many | TRBJ2-3 | 16 | TRBV9
CASSSVGAYNSPLHF | TGCGCCAGCAGTTCCGTAGGAGCTTATAATTCACCCCTCCACTTT | . | few | TRBJ1-6 | 15 | TRBV5-1
CASSLRALETQYF | TGCGCCAGCAGCCTCCGGGCCCTCGAGACCCAGTACTTC | . | many | TRBJ2-5 | 13 | TRBV5-1
CASSLSGGVYNEQFF | TGTGCCAGCAGCTTAAGCGGGGGGGTCTACAATGAGCAGTTCTTC | TRBD2 | many | TRBJ2-1 | 15 | TRBV11-2
CASSLSPGADTEAFF | TGCGCCAGCAGCCTTTCTCCAGGGGCGGACACTGAAGCTTTCTTT | . | many | TRBJ1-1 | 15 | TRBV5-1
CASSTGTSSTEAFF | TGTGCCAGCAGTACCGGGACAAGTAGCACTGAAGCTTTCTTT | . | many | TRBJ1-1 | 14 | TRBV7-2